The 14 T cell receptor beta chains below all came from one sample that was sequenced in a study of T cell changes during pregnancy in multiple sclerosis. Produced via immunoSEQ multiplex PCR; TCRdb's table is partial and in-frame only. This table holds tens of thousands of clones, about nine tenths found once. Material: CD8+ T cells from peripheral blood mononuclear cells, obtained in the first trimester of pregnancy. The receptors shown here come from a female donor with multiple sclerosis, enrolled in a pregnancy study.

This chain links TRBV7-9 with TRBJ2-7; 8 nucleotides align to TRBD2. Germline V gene data show CDR1 as SEHNR and CDR2 as FQNEAQ (reference sequence). This CDR3 is 16 amino acids long. V shed 5 bases and J 2 bases; nucleotides not matched to a gene: 11. CDR3: CASSEGLAGPPYEQYF. In DNA, the CDR3 is TGTGCCAGCAGCGAAGGATTAGCGGGGCCGCCCTACGAGCAGTACTTC.

The chain couples TRBV15 to TRBJ2-7; 9 bases agree with TRBD1. The CDR3 covers 16 residues. Germline CDR1 LNHNV, CDR2 YYDKDF (reference sequence). V was pared by 1 base and J by 3 bases, with 7 bases of the junction left unmatched. The DNA for the CDR3 is TGTGCCACCAGCAGAGGGGACGGGACAGGGCTCTACGAGCAGTACTTC. Residues: CATSRGDGTGLYEQYF.

This rearrangement joins TRBV4-3 to TRBJ2-1; TRBD2 matches 9 bases. With V trimmed by 0 bases and J by 7 bases, 4 bases remained unmatched. This CDR3 is 15 amino acids long. Germline assignment: CDR1 LGHNA and CDR2 YSLEER. CDR3: CASSQDRGGANEQFF. CDR3 nucleotide sequence: TGCGCCAGCAGCCAAGATCGCGGGGGGGCTAATGAGCAGTTCTTC.

The chain combines TRBV5-1 with TRBJ2-7; 8 bases line up with TRBD2. This CDR3 contains 15 residues. V shed 5 bases and J 0 bases; nucleotides not matched to a gene: 7. The germline V gene has CDR1 SGHRS and CDR2 YFSETQ. CDR3 residues: CASRNTSGISYEQYF. Here the CDR3 DNA reads TGCGCCAGCAGAAACACTAGCGGCATCTCCTACGAGCAGTACTTC.

The chain is built from TRBV6-1 and TRBJ1-2; 7 bases align to TRBD1. This CDR3 has 16 residues. Germline V gene lookup returns CDR1 MNHNS and CDR2 SASEGT. J gave up 4 bases and V 2 bases, and 10 bases lay outside the gene matches. CDR3 nucleotides: TGTGCCAGCAGTGAATTTTTAGGGGGCGGGATCTATGGCTACACCTTC. This translates into CASSEFLGGGIYGYTF.

The chain couples TRBV18 to TRBJ2-1; TRBD1 matches at 10 bases. Trimming cost V 2 bases and J 4 bases; bases outside gene matches: 5. CDR3 size: 16 residues. Looked up from germline, CDR1 is KGHSH and CDR2 is LQKENI. CDR3 residues: CASSPGTGANYNEQFF. Here the CDR3 DNA reads TGTGCCAGCTCACCAGGGACAGGGGCAAATTACAATGAGCAGTTCTTC. The full variable domain, its missing parts supplied by reference TRBV18 and TRBJ2-1, is NAGVMQNPRHLVRRRGQEARLRCSPMKGHSHVYWYRQLPEEGLKFMVYLQKENIIDESGMPKERFSAEFPKEGPSILRIQQVVRGDSAAYFCASSPGTGANYNEQFFGPGTRLTVL.

The chain carries TRBV7-3 and TRBJ2-3, with a tentative D call TRBD2 (5 bases). Germline CDR1 reads SGHTA; CDR2 reads FQGTGA. V lost 5 bases and J 6 bases, leaving 18 bases between the germline ends. The CDR3 spans 15 residues. Here the CDR3 DNA reads TGTGCCAGCAGCCCATTTCGAGGGCCAGCTGATACGCAGTATTTT. This translates into CASSPFRGPADTQYF.

To note about this clone: This sample also contains other DNA sequences that code for the same CDR3. The J gene is TRBJ1-1, the V gene TRBV7-3; 7 nucleotides match TRBD1. The CDR3 has 13 residues. CDR1 is SGHTA and CDR2 is FQGTGA in the germline V gene. Trimming at V came to 2 bases and at J to 5 bases, leaving 2 bases not matched to a gene. The CDR3 protein is CASSLSGGTEAFF. The CDR3 DNA follows: TGTGCCAGCAGCTTATCAGGGGGGACTGAAGCTTTCTTT.

This chain connects TRBV4-1 to TRBJ2-7; 7 nucleotides line up with TRBD2. The length of the CDR3 is 15 residues. Germline lookup yields CDR1 MGHRA and CDR2 YSYEKL. Trimming at V came to 1 base and at J to 9 bases, leaving 12 bases not matched to a gene. The CDR3: CASSQGEGQGRRQYF. In DNA form, the CDR3 reads TGCGCCAGCAGCCAAGGGGAGGGGCAAGGAAGACGGCAGTACTTC.

V and J are TRBV13 and TRBJ1-2, with TRBD1 as a possible D gene (5 bases). The V gene lost 5 bases and the J gene lost 0 bases, with 13 bases spanning the gap. The CDR3 extends over 15 amino acids. The germline CDR1 and CDR2 sequences are PRHDT and FYEKMQ (reference sequence). CDR3 in DNA: TGTGCCAGCAGCCCCAAGGAGGGGCCTAACTATGGCTACACCTTC. Its protein is CASSPKEGPNYGYTF.

V gene TRBV7-9 combines with J gene TRBJ2-7, with 7 bases lining up with TRBD1. Trimming at V came to 0 bases and at J to 2 bases, leaving 7 bases not matched to a gene. This CDR3 comprises 16 residues. Germline assignment: CDR1 SEHNR and CDR2 FQNEAQ (reference sequence). CDR3 nucleotides: TGTGCCAGCAGCTTAGCACCGGACAGGAGTACCTACGAGCAGTACTTC. Protein: CASSLAPDRSTYEQYF. Complete variable domain (other parts from reference TRBV7-9 and TRBJ2-7): DTGVSQNPRHKITKRGQNVTFRCDPISEHNRLYWYRQTLGQGPEFLTYFQNEAQLEKSRLLSDRFSAERPKGSFSTLEIQRTEQGDSAMYLCASSLAPDRSTYEQYFGPGTRLTVT.

Only one count was recorded for this clone. This same CDR3 is encoded by further DNA sequences in the sample. The V gene is TRBV9, the J gene TRBJ2-1, with no clear D. Trimming removed 4 bases at V and 0 bases at J, with 11 bases between. The CDR3 has 15 residues. The germline CDR1 and CDR2 sequences are SGDLS and YYNGEE. The CDR3 nucleotides read TGTGCCAGCAGCCCCTCTGGTAGCTCCTACAATGAGCAGTTCTTC. Its translation is CASSPSGSSYNEQFF.

The chain recombines TRBV9 with TRBJ2-7; D perhaps matches TRBD1 (6 bases). Trimming left V 3 bases short and J 3 bases short, with 10 bases between. Germline values: CDR1 SGDLS, CDR2 YYNGEE. The CDR3 is 13 amino acids. This CDR3 is CASSGSDSYEQYF. CDR3 in DNA: TGTGCCAGCAGCGGATCGGACAGCTACGAGCAGTACTTC. Looking up the rest from reference TRBV9 and TRBJ2-7 gives the full variable domain: DSGVTQTPKHLITATGQRVTLRCSPRSGDLSVYWYQQSLDQGLQFLIQYYNGEERAKGNILERFSAQQFPDLHSELNLSSLELGDSALYFCASSGSDSYEQYFGPGTRLTVT.

The CDR3 nucleotides read TGCGCCAGCAGCCAAGACCGGGCAGGGGGGAATGAGCAGTTCTTC. It specifies CASSQDRAGGNEQFF. V and J are TRBV4-3 and TRBJ2-1; possible D gene TRBD1, 7 bases. The CDR3 has 15 residues. Germline-derived CDR1 and CDR2 are LGHNA and YSLEER. V lost 0 bases and J 7 bases, leaving 13 bases between the germline ends.